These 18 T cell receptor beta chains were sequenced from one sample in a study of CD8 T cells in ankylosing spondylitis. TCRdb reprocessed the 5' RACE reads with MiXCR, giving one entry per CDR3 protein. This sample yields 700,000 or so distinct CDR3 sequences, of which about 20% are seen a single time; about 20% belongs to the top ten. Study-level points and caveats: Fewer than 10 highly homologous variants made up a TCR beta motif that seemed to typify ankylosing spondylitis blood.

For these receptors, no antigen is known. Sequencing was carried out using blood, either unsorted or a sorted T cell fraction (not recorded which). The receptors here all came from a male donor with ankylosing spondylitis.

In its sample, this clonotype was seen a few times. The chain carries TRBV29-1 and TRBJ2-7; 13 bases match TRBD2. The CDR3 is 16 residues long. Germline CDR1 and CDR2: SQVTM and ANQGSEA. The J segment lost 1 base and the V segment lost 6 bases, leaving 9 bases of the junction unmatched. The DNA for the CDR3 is TGCAGCGTGGGCGGGACTAGCGGGATTTTTTCCTACGAGCAGTACTTC. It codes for CSVGGTSGIFSYEQYF.

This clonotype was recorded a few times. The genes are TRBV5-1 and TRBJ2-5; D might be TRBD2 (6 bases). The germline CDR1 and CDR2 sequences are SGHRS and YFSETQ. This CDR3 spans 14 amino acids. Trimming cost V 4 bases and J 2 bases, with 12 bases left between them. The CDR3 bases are TGCGCCAGCAGCCCGCCGGGAGCTCAAGAGACCCAGTACTTC. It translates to CASSPPGAQETQYF.

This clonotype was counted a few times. CDR3 residues: CASSLVLAGLGETQYF. CDR3 DNA: TGTGCCAGCAGCTTAGTCCTAGCGGGGCTGGGAGAGACCCAGTACTTC. The genes are TRBV7-9 and TRBJ2-5, with 9 nucleotides matching TRBD2. The trim removed 1 base at V and 4 bases at J, leaving 7 bases unmatched. Per germline, CDR1 SEHNR and CDR2 FQNEAQ (reference sequence). The CDR3 totals 16 residues.

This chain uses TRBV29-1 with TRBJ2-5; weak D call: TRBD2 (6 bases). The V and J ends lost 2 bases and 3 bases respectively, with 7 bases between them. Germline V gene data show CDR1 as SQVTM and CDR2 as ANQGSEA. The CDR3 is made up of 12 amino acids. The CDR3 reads CSVERLEETQYF. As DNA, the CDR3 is TGCAGCGTTGAAAGACTAGAAGAGACCCAGTACTTC.

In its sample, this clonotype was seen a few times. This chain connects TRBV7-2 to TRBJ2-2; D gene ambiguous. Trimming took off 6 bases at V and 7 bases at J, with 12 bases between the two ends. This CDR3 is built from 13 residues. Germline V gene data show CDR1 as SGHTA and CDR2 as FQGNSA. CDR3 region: CASRPPPGGELFF. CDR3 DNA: TGTGCCAGCAGACCACCCCCAGGCGGGGAGCTGTTTTTT.

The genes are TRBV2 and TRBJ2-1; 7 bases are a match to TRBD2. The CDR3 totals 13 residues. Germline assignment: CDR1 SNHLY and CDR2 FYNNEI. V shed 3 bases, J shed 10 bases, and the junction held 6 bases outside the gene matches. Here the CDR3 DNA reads TGTGCCAGCAGTGAGATGGGACTATCGGAGCAGTTCTTC. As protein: CASSEMGLSEQFF.

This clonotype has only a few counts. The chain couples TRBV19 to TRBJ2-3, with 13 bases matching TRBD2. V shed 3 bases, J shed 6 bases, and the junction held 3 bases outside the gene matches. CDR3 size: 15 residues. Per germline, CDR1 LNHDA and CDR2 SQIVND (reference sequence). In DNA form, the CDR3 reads TGTGCCAGTAGTATCGGACTAGCGGGAGCGGATACGCAGTATTTT. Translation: CASSIGLAGADTQYF.

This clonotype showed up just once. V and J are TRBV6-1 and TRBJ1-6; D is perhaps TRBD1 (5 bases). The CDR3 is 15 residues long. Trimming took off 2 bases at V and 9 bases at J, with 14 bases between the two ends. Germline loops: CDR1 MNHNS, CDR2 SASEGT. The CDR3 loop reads CASSEFRQLGSPLHF. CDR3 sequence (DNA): TGTGCCAGCAGTGAATTTAGACAGCTTGGTTCACCCCTCCACTTT.

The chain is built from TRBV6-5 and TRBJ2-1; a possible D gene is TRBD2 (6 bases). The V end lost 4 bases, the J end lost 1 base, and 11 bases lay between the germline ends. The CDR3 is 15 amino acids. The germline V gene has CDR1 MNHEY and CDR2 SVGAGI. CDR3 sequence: CASSFQEGSYNEQFF. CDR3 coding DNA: TGTGCCAGCAGTTTTCAGGAGGGGTCCTACAATGAGCAGTTCTTC.

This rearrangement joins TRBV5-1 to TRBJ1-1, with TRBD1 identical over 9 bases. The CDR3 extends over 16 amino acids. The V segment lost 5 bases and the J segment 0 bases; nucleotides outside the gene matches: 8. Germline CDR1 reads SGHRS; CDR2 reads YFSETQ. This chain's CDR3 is CASSLGQGLMNTEAFF. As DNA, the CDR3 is TGCGCCAGCAGTCTTGGACAGGGGCTTATGAACACTGAAGCTTTCTTT.

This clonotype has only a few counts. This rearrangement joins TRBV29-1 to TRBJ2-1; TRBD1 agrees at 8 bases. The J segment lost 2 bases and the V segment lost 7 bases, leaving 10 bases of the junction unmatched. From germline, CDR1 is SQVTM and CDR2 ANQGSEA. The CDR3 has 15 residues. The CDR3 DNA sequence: TGCAGCGGCGGGCCAGGGGGCCCAGCCTACAATGAGCAGTTCTTC. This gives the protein CSGGPGGPAYNEQFF.

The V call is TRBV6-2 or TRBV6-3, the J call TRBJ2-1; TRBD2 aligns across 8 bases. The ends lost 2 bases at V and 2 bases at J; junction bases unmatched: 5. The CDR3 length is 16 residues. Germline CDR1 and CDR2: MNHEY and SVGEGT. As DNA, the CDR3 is TGTGCCAGCAGTTACAACTGGCGGGAGGCCTACAATGAGCAGTTCTTC. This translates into CASSYNWREAYNEQFF.

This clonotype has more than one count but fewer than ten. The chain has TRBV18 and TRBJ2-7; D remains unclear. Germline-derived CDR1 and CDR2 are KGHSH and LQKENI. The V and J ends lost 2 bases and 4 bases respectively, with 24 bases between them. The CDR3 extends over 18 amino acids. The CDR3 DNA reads TGTGCCAGCTCACCAAGGGTCCTAACAGCGAACTTAAATTACGAGCAGTACTTC. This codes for CASSPRVLTANLNYEQYF. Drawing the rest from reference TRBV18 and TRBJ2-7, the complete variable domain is NAGVMQNPRHLVRRRGQEARLRCSPMKGHSHVYWYRQLPEEGLKFMVYLQKENIIDESGMPKERFSAEFPKEGPSILRIQQVVRGDSAAYFCASSPRVLTANLNYEQYFGPGTRLTVT.

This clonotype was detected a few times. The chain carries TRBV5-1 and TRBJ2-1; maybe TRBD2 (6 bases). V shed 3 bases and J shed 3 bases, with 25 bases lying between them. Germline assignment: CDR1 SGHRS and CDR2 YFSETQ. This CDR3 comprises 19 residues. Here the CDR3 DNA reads TGCGCCAGCAGCTGGGGGACTGATCCTACTCAAGAGAACTACAATGAGCAGTTCTTC. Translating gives CASSWGTDPTQENYNEQFF. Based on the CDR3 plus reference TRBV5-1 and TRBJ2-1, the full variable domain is KAGVTQTPRYLIKTRGQQVTLSCSPISGHRSVSWYQQTPGQGLQFLFEYFSETQRNKGNFPGRFSGRQFSNSRSEMNVSTLELGDSALYLCASSWGTDPTQENYNEQFFGPGTRLTVL.

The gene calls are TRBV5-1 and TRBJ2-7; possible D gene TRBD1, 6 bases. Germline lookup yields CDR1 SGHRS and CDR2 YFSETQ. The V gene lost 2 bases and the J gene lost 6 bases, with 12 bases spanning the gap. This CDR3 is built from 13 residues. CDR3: CASSFTVTGEQYF. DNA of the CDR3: TGCGCCAGCAGCTTTACTGTGACAGGCGAGCAGTACTTC.

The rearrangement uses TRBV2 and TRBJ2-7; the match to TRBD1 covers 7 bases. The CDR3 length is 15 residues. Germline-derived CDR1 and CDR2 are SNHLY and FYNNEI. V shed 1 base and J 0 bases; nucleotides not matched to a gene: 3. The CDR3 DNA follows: TGTGCCAGCAGTGAAGACAGGGGAATCTCCTACGAGCAGTACTTC. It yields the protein CASSEDRGISYEQYF.

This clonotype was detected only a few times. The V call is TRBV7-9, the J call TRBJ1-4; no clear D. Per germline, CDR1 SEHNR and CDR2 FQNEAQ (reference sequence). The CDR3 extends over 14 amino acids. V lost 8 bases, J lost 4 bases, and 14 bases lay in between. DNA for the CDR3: TGTGCCAGCCCGATTGACGGGAGTAATGAAAAACTGTTTTTT. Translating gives CASPIDGSNEKLFF.

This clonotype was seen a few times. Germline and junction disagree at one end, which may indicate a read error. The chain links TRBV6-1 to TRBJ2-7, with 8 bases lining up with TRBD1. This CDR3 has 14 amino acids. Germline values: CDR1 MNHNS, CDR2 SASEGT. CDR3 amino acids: CASSSTERQGWGNF. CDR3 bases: TGTGCCAGCAGCTCCACCGAACGACAGGGGTGGGGAAACTTC.